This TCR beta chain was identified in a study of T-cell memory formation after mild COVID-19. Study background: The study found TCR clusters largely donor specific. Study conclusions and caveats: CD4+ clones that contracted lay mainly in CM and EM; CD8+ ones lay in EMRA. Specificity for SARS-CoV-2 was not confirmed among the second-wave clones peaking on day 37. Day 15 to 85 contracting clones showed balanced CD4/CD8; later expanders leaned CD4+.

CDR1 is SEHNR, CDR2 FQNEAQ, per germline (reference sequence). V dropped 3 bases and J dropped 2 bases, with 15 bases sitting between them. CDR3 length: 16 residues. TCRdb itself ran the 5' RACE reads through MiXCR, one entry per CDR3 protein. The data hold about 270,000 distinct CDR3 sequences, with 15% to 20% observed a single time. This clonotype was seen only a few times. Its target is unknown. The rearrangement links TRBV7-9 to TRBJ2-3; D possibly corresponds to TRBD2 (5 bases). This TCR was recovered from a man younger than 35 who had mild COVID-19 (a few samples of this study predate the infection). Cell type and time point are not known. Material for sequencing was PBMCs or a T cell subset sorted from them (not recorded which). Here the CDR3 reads CASSLFLAPNTDTQYF. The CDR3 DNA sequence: TGTGCCAGCAGCTTGTTCCTAGCTCCCAACACAGATACGCAGTATTTT.